A single sample gave rise to the 13 T cell receptor beta chains below, sequenced in a study of cytomegalovirus exposure and HLA in healthy donors (dated by TCRdb to about 2017). Library generation was performed with the immunoSEQ multiplex PCR assay. The multiplex PCR relied on a mix of 60 forward primers for TCR Vbeta segments and 13 reverse primers for TCR Jbeta segments. The table was pulled from immuneACCESS by TCRdb, which kept in-frame rearrangements only. Such tables lose some clones; where checked, under half of the loss comes from unresolved V genes, and the rest has no known cause. The sample table lists about 150,000 clones, approximately 80% of them with a count of one. 5.6% of the sample goes to the ten largest clones. Sequenced material: PBMCs. These receptors were collected from a middle-aged woman in good health and CMV-seropositive.

The chain couples TRBV27 to TRBJ2-5, with 7 bases aligning to TRBD1. The J call may be wrong; the DNA end is better matched by TRBJ2-7. CDR3 length equals 14 residues. CDR1 is MNHEY and CDR2 is SMNVEV in the germline V gene (reference sequence). As DNA, the CDR3 is TGTGCCACCCGAATAGACAGGGCGGGTTACGAGCAGTACTTC. Encoded protein: CATRIDRAGYEQYF.

V is TRBV6-5 and J is TRBJ2-3; no clear D gene. CDR3 length: 13 amino acids. The V gene lost 2 bases and the J gene lost 6 bases, with 9 bases spanning the gap. Germline loops: CDR1 MNHEY, CDR2 SVGAGI. DNA of the CDR3: TGTGCCAGCAGTTACCCCCCATTTGATACGCAGTATTTT. Protein sequence: CASSYPPFDTQYF.

This chain joins TRBV7-9 and TRBJ1-1; the D is unclear. The CDR3 extends over 15 amino acids. Germline CDR1 is SEHNR and CDR2 is FQNEAQ (reference sequence). V lost 4 bases and J lost 7, with 19 bases in between. In DNA form, the CDR3 reads TGTGCCAGCAGCTCAGCGGATCGCTTGGGGAGTGAAGCTTTCTTT. Protein sequence: CASSSADRLGSEAFF.

The sample holds one count of this clone. The gene calls are TRBV19 and TRBJ1-2; D may be TRBD1 (6 bases). This CDR3 has 16 amino acids. CDR1 is LNHDA and CDR2 is SQIVND in the germline V gene (reference sequence). Trimming took 3 bases from V and 3 from J, leaving 17 bases between them. The CDR3 region is CASSMGHSFSDYGYTF. In nucleotides, the CDR3 is TGTGCCAGTAGTATGGGACACAGTTTTTCAGACTATGGCTACACCTTC.

The chain uses TRBV9 and TRBJ2-1; unclear D gene. Germline V gene lookup returns CDR1 SGDLS and CDR2 YYNGEE. Trimming shortened V by 2 bases and J by 2 bases, and 14 bases separated the two germline ends. This CDR3 contains 16 residues. As DNA, the CDR3 is TGTGCCAGCAGCGTCCAACCGGGTGGTCCCTACAATGAGCAGTTCTTC. Translated, it gives CASSVQPGGPYNEQFF.

This chain uses TRBV10-3 with TRBJ1-6, with 7 bases lining up with TRBD1. V lost 0 bases to trimming and J lost 7 bases; unmatched junction nucleotides: 3. CDR1 and CDR2 (germline): ENHRY, SYGVKD. The CDR3 length is 15 residues. The CDR3 region is CAISESSRGNSPLHF. For the CDR3, the DNA is TGTGCCATCAGTGAGTCGAGCAGGGGGAATTCACCCCTCCACTTT.

The genes are TRBV7-9 and TRBJ2-7; 15 bases align to TRBD2. V lost 3 bases, J lost 4 bases, and 10 bases stayed unmatched. Germline CDR1 is SEHNR and CDR2 is FQNEAQ (reference sequence). This CDR3 contains 18 residues. The CDR3 protein is CASSLRGLAGGREYEQYF. The CDR3 coding sequence is TGTGCCAGCAGCTTGAGGGGACTAGCGGGAGGCCGGGAGTACGAGCAGTACTTC.

DNA for the CDR3: TGCGCCAGCAGCGCACGACTAGCGGGCTCTATCAAATACAATGAGCAGTTCTTC. Encoded protein: CASSARLAGSIKYNEQFF. The chain joins TRBV5-1 to TRBJ2-1; 10 bases agree with TRBD2. The germline gives CDR1 SGHRS, CDR2 YFSETQ. This CDR3 region has 18 residues. V lost 4 bases to trimming and J lost 4 bases; unmatched junction nucleotides: 14. Filled out from reference TRBV5-1 and TRBJ2-1, the complete variable domain reads KAGVTQTPRYLIKTRGQQVTLSCSPISGHRSVSWYQQTPGQGLQFLFEYFSETQRNKGNFPGRFSGRQFSNSRSEMNVSTLELGDSALYLCASSARLAGSIKYNEQFFGPGTRLTVL.

This chain links TRBV5-4 with TRBJ2-5; TRBD2 agrees at 8 bases. CDR1 and CDR2 from the germline V gene are SGHNT and YYREEE (reference sequence). The junction had 10 bases not matched to a gene; V was cut back by 4 bases and J by 2 bases. This CDR3 is built from 16 residues. CDR3 DNA sequence: TGTGCCAGCAGCGGGGGGGTAGCGGGAAGGCAAGAGACCCAGTACTTC. This sequence encodes CASSGGVAGRQETQYF.

The chain is built from TRBV6-5 and TRBJ1-3, with a weak D call TRBD1 (5 bases). Trimming stripped 4 bases from V and 4 bases from J, with 8 bases between. Per the germline V gene, CDR1 is MNHEY and CDR2 is SVGAGI. The CDR3 runs to 13 residues. CDR3: CASSSGGGNTIYF. DNA of the CDR3: TGTGCCAGCAGTTCCGGGGGGGGAAACACCATATATTTT.

The chain carries TRBV28 and TRBJ2-7; 7 positions agree with TRBD1. The CDR3 covers 13 residues. Germline CDR1 MDHEN, CDR2 SYDVKM. V was clipped by 7 bases and J by 4 bases; unmatched bases: 7. CDR3 DNA: TGTGCCAGCACGTCGACAGGGATTTACGAGCAGTACTTC. This sequence encodes CASTSTGIYEQYF.

This clone was observed a single time. This chain uses TRBV27 with TRBJ2-1; TRBD1 aligns across 10 bases. CDR3 length equals 16 residues. Germline V gives CDR1 MNHEY, CDR2 SMNVEV (reference sequence). Unmatched junction bases numbered 11, after V lost 5 bases and J lost 7 bases. The CDR3 here is CASSQPSGQGRNEQFF. The CDR3 DNA reads as TGTGCCAGCAGTCAACCTTCGGGACAGGGGAGGAATGAGCAGTTCTTC.

The chain links TRBV28 to TRBJ2-3; no clear D. Germline V lookup: CDR1 MDHEN, CDR2 SYDVKM. Trimming took off 2 bases at V and 4 bases at J, with 13 bases between the two ends. The CDR3 covers 15 residues. CDR3 nucleotide sequence: TGTGCCAGCAGTTTAACTCGAAGTCTAGCAGATACGCAGTATTTT. Translated: CASSLTRSLADTQYF.